Listed below are T cell receptor beta chains from one sample, sequenced in a study of blood T cell repertoires in COVID-19. TCRdb keeps only in-frame clones here, not all; method: immunoSEQ multiplex PCR. The repertoire includes under 250,000 clones, approximately 78% of them detected once, and less than 6% sits in the top ten. Sequenced: peripheral blood. All receptors come from a woman aged 70 to 79 with COVID-19, enrolled during active disease. The CDR3 runs from the conserved cysteine through the conserved F or W. Fields, in order: D gene, clone size, CDR3 length, V gene, J gene, CDR3 protein, CDR3 DNA. A D gene is named only where the DNA matches it firmly. Part of the rows lack a size; the others show once, few, many or a class for expanded clones.

D gene: -; clone size: -; CDR3 length: 12; V gene: TRBV7-2; J gene: TRBJ2-1; CDR3 protein: CASSLSGQGEFF; CDR3 DNA: TGTGCCAGCAGCTTAAGTGGGCAGGGCGAGTTCTTC
D gene: TRBD1; clone size: few; CDR3 length: 14; V gene: TRBV2; J gene: TRBJ2-7; CDR3 protein: CARSRDRDTYEQYF; CDR3 DNA: TGTGCCAGGAGTCGGGACAGAGATACCTACGAGCAGTACTTC
D gene: -; clone size: few; CDR3 length: 13; V gene: TRBV6-5; J gene: TRBJ2-5; CDR3 protein: CASSRTRYETQYF; CDR3 DNA: TGTGCCAGCAGCCGCACTAGATATGAGACCCAGTACTTC
D gene: TRBD1; clone size: -; CDR3 length: 14; V gene: TRBV30; J gene: TRBJ1-2; CDR3 protein: CAWSAGQGYYGYTF; CDR3 DNA: TGTGCCTGGAGCGCGGGACAGGGGTACTATGGCTACACCTTC
D gene: TRBD1; clone size: few; CDR3 length: 17; V gene: TRBV7-6; J gene: TRBJ1-5; CDR3 protein: CASSLEGGQGVPQPQHF; CDR3 DNA: TGTGCCAGCAGCTTAGAGGGGGGACAGGGAGTTCCCCAGCCCCAGCATTTT
D gene: -; clone size: -; CDR3 length: 14; V gene: TRBV11-3; J gene: TRBJ2-2; CDR3 protein: CASSLGLNTGELFF; CDR3 DNA: TGTGCCAGCAGCTTAGGGCTTAACACCGGGGAGCTGTTTTTT
D gene: -; clone size: few; CDR3 length: 13; V gene: TRBV9; J gene: TRBJ1-5; CDR3 protein: CASSTDSVRPQHF; CDR3 DNA: TGTGCCAGCAGTACGGACAGTGTAAGGCCCCAGCATTTT
D gene: -; clone size: -; CDR3 length: 15; V gene: TRBV4-3; J gene: TRBJ2-7; CDR3 protein: CASSQYLANTYEQYF; CDR3 DNA: TGCGCCAGCAGCCAATATCTAGCGAATACCTACGAGCAGTACTTC
D gene: TRBD1; clone size: once; CDR3 length: 19; V gene: TRBV4-3; J gene: TRBJ2-6; CDR3 protein: CASSQDRGQGKPGANVLTF; CDR3 DNA: TGCGCCAGCAGCCAAGATCGGGGACAGGGGAAGCCTGGGGCCAACGTCCTGACTTTC
D gene: -; clone size: -; CDR3 length: 18; V gene: TRBV15; J gene: TRBJ1-3; CDR3 protein: CATSRDKGGDLGGDTIYF; CDR3 DNA: TGTGCCACCAGCAGAGATAAGGGCGGGGATCTGGGTGGAGACACCATATATTTT
D gene: -; clone size: many; CDR3 length: 16; V gene: TRBV30; J gene: TRBJ1-6; CDR3 protein: CAWSVLGRGDNSPLHF; CDR3 DNA: TGTGCCTGGAGTGTTCTGGGGCGCGGGGATAATTCACCCCTCCACTTT
D gene: TRBD1; clone size: -; CDR3 length: 13; V gene: TRBV18; J gene: TRBJ1-5; CDR3 protein: CASSPDRDQPQHF; CDR3 DNA: TGTGCCAGCTCACCCGACAGGGACCAGCCCCAGCATTTT
D gene: TRBD1; clone size: -; CDR3 length: 14; V gene: TRBV9; J gene: TRBJ1-2; CDR3 protein: CASSPGQGDYGYTF; CDR3 DNA: TGTGCCAGCAGCCCTGGACAGGGAGACTATGGCTACACCTTC
D gene: -; clone size: many; CDR3 length: 13; V gene: TRBV14; J gene: TRBJ1-1; CDR3 protein: CASSRQENTEAFF; CDR3 DNA: TGTGCCAGCAGCCGTCAGGAGAACACTGAAGCTTTCTTT
D gene: TRBD2; clone size: -; CDR3 length: 15; V gene: TRBV27; J gene: TRBJ2-5; CDR3 protein: CASSFEGRAGETQYF; CDR3 DNA: TGTGCCAGCAGTTTTGAAGGGAGGGCCGGAGAGACCCAGTACTTC
D gene: TRBD2; clone size: -; CDR3 length: 15; V gene: TRBV5-5; J gene: TRBJ2-2; CDR3 protein: CASSLGLAGVGELFF; CDR3 DNA: TGTGCCAGCAGCTTGGGACTAGCGGGAGTCGGGGAGCTGTTTTTT
D gene: TRBD2; clone size: -; CDR3 length: 14; V gene: TRBV5-4; J gene: TRBJ2-5; CDR3 protein: CASSSSGRAETQYF; CDR3 DNA: TGTGCCAGCAGCTCTAGCGGGAGGGCAGAGACCCAGTACTTC
D gene: TRBD1; clone size: -; CDR3 length: 13; V gene: TRBV7-2; J gene: TRBJ1-2; CDR3 protein: CASSTYRGHGYTF; CDR3 DNA: TGTGCCAGCAGCACCTACAGGGGGCATGGCTACACCTTC
D gene: -; clone size: -; CDR3 length: 13; V gene: TRBV28; J gene: TRBJ1-2; CDR3 protein: CASSLVGGGGYTF; CDR3 DNA: TGTGCCAGCAGCCTCGTAGGGGGTGGTGGCTACACCTTC
D gene: -; clone size: -; CDR3 length: 16; V gene: TRBV7-2; J gene: TRBJ2-2; CDR3 protein: CASSKRTGERPGELFF; CDR3 DNA: TGTGCCAGCAGTAAACGGACGGGAGAGAGGCCCGGGGAGCTGTTTTTT
D gene: TRBD2; clone size: -; CDR3 length: 15; V gene: TRBV7-3; J gene: TRBJ2-1; CDR3 protein: CASSRTGGSRNEQFF; CDR3 DNA: TGTGCCAGCAGCCGGACTGGCGGGAGCCGAAATGAGCAGTTCTTC
D gene: TRBD1; clone size: -; CDR3 length: 13; V gene: TRBV30; J gene: TRBJ2-4; CDR3 protein: CAWTGTGKNIQYF; CDR3 DNA: TGTGCCTGGACCGGGACAGGGAAAAACATTCAGTACTTC
D gene: -; clone size: -; CDR3 length: 13; V gene: TRBV6-5; J gene: TRBJ1-5; CDR3 protein: CASRPDSLQPQHF; CDR3 DNA: TGTGCCAGCCGTCCCGACAGCCTACAGCCCCAGCATTTT
D gene: -; clone size: -; CDR3 length: 15; V gene: TRBV6-4; J gene: TRBJ1-2; CDR3 protein: CASSDSIRGMGGYTF; CDR3 DNA: TGTGCCAGCAGTGACTCGATAAGGGGGATGGGTGGCTACACCTTC
D gene: TRBD2; clone size: once; CDR3 length: 13; V gene: TRBV19; J gene: TRBJ2-1; CDR3 protein: CATGRTSYNEQFF; CDR3 DNA: TGTGCCACCGGGAGGACTTCCTACAATGAGCAGTTCTTC
D gene: -; clone size: -; CDR3 length: 14; V gene: TRBV19; J gene: TRBJ1-1; CDR3 protein: CASIMTGAGIEAFF; CDR3 DNA: TGTGCCAGTATTATGACAGGTGCTGGTATCGAAGCTTTCTTT